This section outlines one T cell receptor (beta chain) sequence together with its context. Its specificity is unknown. Sequencing was performed with immunoSEQ multiplex PCR; in TCRdb, only in-frame clones are kept and a portion is missing. The table shows around 100,000 clones, with approximately 94% occurring only once. These data belong to a study of siplizumab effects on memory and regulatory T cells. CDR3 length: 18 residues. Germline V CDR1 and CDR2: LGHNA, YNFKEQ. Trimming removed 3 bases from V and 9 bases from J; junction bases left unmatched: 17. Study-level points and caveats: Siplizumab produced a significant reduction in alloreactive sequences that were traceable to unstimulated CD4+ memory cells. Treatment with siplizumab left mappable alloreactive CD4+ clones averaging roughly 69% Treg-derived, compared with over 25% in controls. Only a minor fraction of alloreactive clones mapped to unstimulated subsets. Apparently more diverse than memory cells, naive T cells also seemed major alloresponse contributors.

This clonotype was obtained from a human donor in good health. The sequenced sample consisted of non-Treg CD4+ T cells sorted from blood. The rearrangement links TRBV4-2 to TRBJ2-1, with TRBD2 identical over 10 bases. The CDR3 is CASSQDVIAGGLTGEQFF. Written as DNA, the CDR3 is TGTGCCAGCAGCCAGGATGTTATAGCGGGAGGATTAACGGGTGAGCAGTTCTTC.